The 17 T cell receptor beta chains in this list originate from one sample, sequenced in a study of cytomegalovirus exposure and HLA in healthy donors. PCR primers comprised 60 Vbeta and 13 Jbeta primers. Assay used: immunoSEQ multiplex PCR; TCRdb lists only in-frame clones, some missing. Of 120,000 or so clones listed, roughly 79% are singletons. The sample was PBMCs. These receptors were taken from a middle-aged woman in good health and CMV-seronegative.

The chain's CDR3 is CASGRTGTGGVNYGYTF. Written as DNA, the CDR3 is TGCGCCAGCGGCCGAACCGGGACAGGGGGAGTTAACTATGGCTACACCTTC. The rearrangement joins TRBV5-1 to TRBJ1-2; 11 positions agree with TRBD1. The CDR3 runs to 17 residues. CDR1 and CDR2 from the germline V gene are SGHRS and YFSETQ. The V and J ends lost 7 bases and 1 base, in that order; junction bases with no gene match: 12.

The chain joins TRBV28 to TRBJ1-2; 8 nucleotides match TRBD1. This CDR3 contains 12 residues. CDR1 is MDHEN, CDR2 SYDVKM, per germline. V lost 4 bases and J lost 11; bases outside the gene matches: 6. The CDR3 loop reads CASSSPRTGYTF. DNA of the CDR3: TGTGCCAGCAGTTCCCCCCGGACAGGGTACACCTTC.

The chain carries TRBV4-3 and TRBJ2-7, with 8 bases fitting TRBD1. Germline V gene data show CDR1 as LGHNA and CDR2 as YSLEER. V lost 0 bases and J lost 2; bases outside the gene matches: 3. The length of the CDR3 is 15 residues. The CDR3 DNA follows: TGCGCCAGCAGCCAAGAAGGACAGGGCCCCTACGAGCAGTACTTC. Protein: CASSQEGQGPYEQYF.

The rearrangement links TRBV19 to TRBJ2-3, with 7 bases that match TRBD2. Germline V gene data show CDR1 as LNHDA and CDR2 as SQIVND (reference sequence). Germline trimming cut 2 bases from V and 2 bases from J; bases unmatched to any gene: 10. The CDR3 contains 17 residues. The CDR3 is CASSIYGLAEITDTQYF. DNA for the CDR3: TGTGCCAGTAGTATATACGGGCTAGCGGAGATCACAGATACGCAGTATTTT.

This clone was observed once. CDR3 DNA sequence: TGTGCCAGCAGCTTAGCGGCTAGCGGGAGGGGCACAGATACGCAGTATTTT. This gives the protein CASSLAASGRGTDTQYF. The chain has TRBV11-2 and TRBJ2-3; 12 nucleotides agree with TRBD2. Germline CDR1 and CDR2: SGHAT and FQNNGV. There are 17 residues in the CDR3. Trimming at V came to 1 base and at J to 1 base, leaving 3 bases not matched to a gene.

A single count supports this clone. The chain has TRBV5-4 and TRBJ2-7; 16 bases fit TRBD2. V lost 3 bases, J lost 6 bases, and 6 bases stayed unmatched. Germline V CDR1 and CDR2: SGHNT, YYREEE (reference sequence). This CDR3 has 16 residues. In nucleotides, the CDR3 is TGTGCCAGCAGCTCCCCGGGACTAGCGGGAGGGTCCGAGCAGTACTTC. It codes for CASSSPGLAGGSEQYF.

This sequence joins TRBV4-1 and TRBJ2-3; TRBD1 matches at 12 bases. The CDR3 has 19 amino acids. J lost 7 bases, V lost 5 bases, and 19 bases had no gene match. The germline gives CDR1 MGHRA, CDR2 YSYEKL. This chain's CDR3 is CASSAARAGTGGAQNTQYF. CDR3 DNA: TGCGCCAGCAGCGCCGCCAGAGCCGGGACAGGGGGCGCACAAAATACGCAGTATTTT.

The CDR3: CASSLTTGNSPLHF. DNA for the CDR3: TGTGCCAGCAGCTTAACGACAGGAAATTCACCCCTCCACTTT. The rearrangement uses TRBV11-1 and TRBJ1-6, with a tentative D call TRBD1 (6 bases). Between the trimmed V and J ends, which lost 2 bases and 7 bases, there was a span of 9 bases. The CDR3 totals 14 residues. Germline V CDR1 and CDR2: SGHAT, FQDESV (reference sequence).

This clone was seen only once. At one of its ends the junction is not consistent with the germline gene, which may arise from a read error. The chain joins TRBV7-9 to TRBJ1-2; the match to TRBD1 covers 8 bases. The CDR3 length is 18 residues. Germline-derived CDR1 and CDR2 are SEHNR and FQNEAQ (reference sequence). CDR3 sequence (DNA): TGTTCCAGCAGCCCGCGCCTGGACAGGGCCCCCTCTAACTATGGCTACACCTTC. Its protein is CSSSPRLDRAPSNYGYTF.

V usage is TRBV11-2 and J usage is TRBJ1-2, with TRBD1 as a possible D gene (5 bases). The CDR3 is made up of 16 amino acids. V was pared by 4 bases and J by 4 bases, with 19 bases between. The germline gives CDR1 SGHAT, CDR2 FQNNGV. For the CDR3, the DNA is TGTGCCAGCAGCTCTTATCTCGGGACTCTCGGCTATGGCTACACCTTC. Translating gives CASSSYLGTLGYGYTF.

The chain recombines TRBV27 with TRBJ2-6; D remains ambiguous. Germline CDR1 is MNHEY and CDR2 is SMNVEV (reference sequence). Trimming shortened V by 8 bases and J by 4 bases, and 15 bases separated the two germline ends. This CDR3 is built from 15 residues. The CDR3 DNA reads TGTGCCAGCCGCATTACCGGGTTCGGGGCCAACGTCCTGACTTTC. Translation gives CASRITGFGANVLTF.

The rearrangement joins TRBV29-1 to TRBJ1-1, with D uncertain. Trimming removed 6 bases from V and 4 bases from J, with 15 bases in between. The CDR3 is 13 residues long. From germline, CDR1 is SQVTM and CDR2 ANQGSEA. This chain's CDR3 is CSVGTGKVTEAFF. DNA for the CDR3: TGCAGCGTGGGTACCGGGAAGGTCACTGAAGCTTTCTTT.

This sequence joins TRBV6-6 and TRBJ1-6; D gene ambiguous. Germline V gene sequence: CDR1 MNHNY, CDR2 SVGAGI (reference sequence). The CDR3 contains 14 residues. V was cut by 10 bases and J by 5 bases, with 15 bases left in between. CDR3 residues: CATLSTVDNSPLHF. CDR3 DNA sequence: TGTGCCACCTTGTCAACCGTAGATAATTCACCCCTCCACTTT.

The chain recombines TRBV6-1 with TRBJ2-5, with D tentatively TRBD1 (6 bases). The V end lost 3 bases, the J end lost 9 bases, and 14 bases lay between the germline ends. From germline, CDR1 is MNHNS and CDR2 SASEGT. The CDR3 totals 13 residues. CDR3 DNA: TGTGCCAGCAGTGAGGACAGACCGGTGGCCCAGTACTTC. This gives the protein CASSEDRPVAQYF.

V usage is TRBV7-8 and J usage is TRBJ2-7; TRBD2 agrees at 9 bases. V lost 5 bases and J lost 4; bases outside the gene matches: 12. This CDR3 region has 16 residues. The germline gives CDR1 SGHVS, CDR2 FQNEAQ. The CDR3 protein is CASSPRASGMKYEQYF. DNA for the CDR3: TGTGCCAGCAGCCCAAGGGCTAGCGGGATGAAGTACGAGCAGTACTTC.

The chain is built from TRBV7-9 and TRBJ2-7; perhaps TRBD1 as D (5 bases). Trimming cost V 4 bases and J 6 bases, with 13 bases left between them. The germline CDR1 and CDR2 sequences are SEHNR and FQNEAQ (reference sequence). The CDR3 consists of 13 residues. CDR3 bases: TGTGCCAGCAGCTCGGACACGGCGTTCGAGCAGTACTTC. It is translated as CASSSDTAFEQYF.

The chain carries TRBV27 and TRBJ2-3; 8 bases map to TRBD2. CDR3 length: 16 amino acids. Looked up from germline, CDR1 is MNHEY and CDR2 is SMNVEV (reference sequence). The V gene end was trimmed by 8 bases and the J gene end by 1 base; junction bases not matched to a gene: 11. The CDR3 here is CASLRRGLDGTDTQYF. The DNA of the CDR3 is TGTGCCAGCCTTCGTCGGGGACTAGACGGCACAGATACGCAGTATTTT.